Listed below are T cell receptor beta chains from one sample, sequenced in a study of cytomegalovirus exposure and HLA in healthy donors. This table comes from immunoSEQ multiplex PCR, and its TCRdb copy is limited to in-frame clones, with some not included. The repertoire includes 150,000 to 200,000 clones, around 84% of them detected once, and more than 8% sits in the top ten. Input material: PBMCs. The source is a male donor in good health and CMV-seropositive. Both conserved end residues are part of each CDR3. Each record gives: clone size, V gene, D gene, CDR3 length, J gene, CDR3 protein, CDR3 DNA. A D gene is named only where the DNA matches it firmly. Clone sizes are given selectively: once, few, many, or a class where the clone is expanded.

.	TRBV7-2	TRBD2	16	TRBJ2-5	CASSPTGLAGEETQYF	TGTGCCAGCAGCCCTACGGGACTAGCGGGAGAAGAGACCCAGTACTTC
.	TRBV19	.	18	TRBJ2-1	CASSIAPLKRALLNEQFF	TGTGCCAGTAGTATAGCCCCTCTAAAGCGGGCTTTGTTGAATGAGCAGTTCTTC
.	TRBV27	.	13	TRBJ2-2	CASSLRTAGELFF	TGTGCCAGCAGTTTACGCACGGCCGGGGAGCTGTTTTTT
few	TRBV19	.	13	TRBJ2-7	CASMGNQGGEQYF	TGTGCCAGTATGGGGAATCAGGGGGGCGAGCAGTACTTC
.	TRBV20-1	.	11	TRBJ2-5	CSAGSPETQYF	TGCAGTGCCGGGTCCCCTGAGACCCAGTACTTC
once	TRBV7-2	TRBD1	17	TRBJ1-1	CASSLRWAGGIDTEAFF	TGTGCCAGCAGCTTAAGATGGGCAGGGGGCATTGACACTGAAGCTTTCTTT
.	TRBV4-3	.	18	TRBJ2-1	CASSQDQVRVASYNEQFF	TGCGCCAGCAGCCAAGATCAGGTGAGGGTTGCGTCCTACAATGAGCAGTTCTTC
.	TRBV6-1	.	15	TRBJ2-2	CASRAGTYNTGELFF	TGTGCCAGCAGAGCCGGGACATATAACACCGGGGAGCTGTTTTTT
.	TRBV5-4	TRBD2	15	TRBJ2-1	CASTVYSGSRNEQFF	TGTGCCAGCACCGTTTACAGCGGGAGTAGGAATGAGCAGTTCTTC
.	TRBV5-1	.	15	TRBJ2-1	CASSFPRGSYNEQFF	TGCGCCAGCAGCTTCCCCAGGGGAAGCTACAATGAGCAGTTCTTC
.	TRBV15	.	15	TRBJ1-1	CATRRREGVNTEAFF	TGTGCCACCAGACGCAGGGAGGGGGTGAACACTGAAGCTTTCTTT
.	TRBV25-1	.	13	TRBJ1-5	CASRQDSNQPQHF	TGTGCCAGCAGACAGGATAGCAATCAGCCCCAGCATTTT
.	TRBV19	.	14	TRBJ1-2	CASSLQGFDYGYTF	TGTGCCAGTAGCTTACAGGGATTTGACTATGGCTACACCTTC
.	TRBV25-1	.	14	TRBJ1-3	CASSEIGRSYTIYF	TGTGCCAGCAGTGAAATAGGCAGGTCCTACACCATATATTTT
.	TRBV6-5	TRBD2	15	TRBJ2-2	CASSLGLANTGELFF	TGTGCCAGCAGTTTAGGACTAGCGAACACCGGGGAGCTGTTTTTT
few	TRBV5-4	.	14	TRBJ2-2	CASSRGIDTGELFF	TGTGCCAGCAGTAGGGGGATCGACACCGGGGAGCTGTTTTTT
.	TRBV30	.	15	TRBJ2-7	CAWSVPEGGSYEQYF	TGTGCCTGGAGTGTACCCGAAGGAGGCTCCTACGAGCAGTACTTC
.	TRBV10-2	.	15	TRBJ2-3	CASSESSSSADTQYF	TGCGCCAGCAGTGAGTCGTCTAGCTCGGCAGATACGCAGTATTTT
.	TRBV11-2	TRBD2	17	TRBJ2-2	CASSYRLASGNTGELFF	TGTGCCAGCAGCTATCGGCTGGCTAGCGGGAACACCGGGGAGCTGTTTTTT
once	TRBV18	TRBD1	18	TRBJ2-2	CASSPIYPGQGSTGELFF	TGTGCCAGCTCTCCAATATACCCGGGACAGGGTAGCACCGGGGAGCTGTTTTTT
.	TRBV18	TRBD2	16	TRBJ2-1	CASSRVAGVSENEQFF	TGTGCCAGCTCCCGGGTAGCGGGAGTTTCAGAGAATGAGCAGTTCTTC
.	TRBV5-1	.	14	TRBJ1-1	CASTRSRENTEAFF	TGCGCCAGCACCCGGTCCCGCGAAAACACTGAAGCTTTCTTT
few	TRBV10-1	TRBD1	16	TRBJ1-2	CASSEKGDRSDYGYTF	TGCGCCAGCAGTGAGAAGGGGGACAGGTCAGACTATGGCTACACCTTC
.	TRBV5-1	TRBD1	13	TRBJ2-1	CASSPGTGVGPLF	TGCGCCAGCAGTCCGGGCACAGGGGTGGGTCCACTCTTC
.	TRBV7-9	.	14	TRBJ1-1	CASSLRESRTEAFF	TGTGCCAGCAGCCTCAGAGAGTCGCGGACTGAAGCTTTCTTT
.	TRBV7-2	TRBD2	16	TRBJ2-1	CASSQLAGTTYNEQFF	TGTGCCAGCAGCCAACTAGCGGGAACTACCTACAATGAGCAGTTCTTC
.	TRBV15	TRBD1	13	TRBJ1-6	CATKGAGNSPLHF	TGTGCCACCAAGGGGGCGGGGAATTCACCCCTCCACTTT
.	TRBV6-1	.	14	TRBJ2-7	CASSRQGNYYEQYF	TGTGCCAGCAGTCGACAAGGCAATTACTACGAGCAGTACTTC